This T cell receptor (beta chain) was captured by sequencing in a study of Ad26.COV2.S vaccination and SARS-CoV-2 variants. Across the study: A participant enrolled in the COV1001 Ad26.COV2.S trial arm provided the sample. Each vaccinee took Ad26.COV2.S intramuscularly, once or twice 56 days apart.

The treatment: 15 to 20 received Ad26.COV2.S at low or high dose, single or two shots; about 5 received placebo; per-sample allocation not given. Sampling was performed 63 days after the first vaccine or placebo injection. Within Boston, the person who donated was an adult of 18-55 years. Comment on this clone: The antigen is undetermined.

Libraries were prepared by immunoSEQ multiplex PCR; TCRdb keeps only in-frame clonotypes and omits some of them. The table includes hundreds of thousands of clones, around 92% detected once. Study outcomes and limitations: Breadth, reportedly substantial, characterized the spike-specific CD8+ and CD4+ T cell responses after vaccination.

V lost 5 bases and J lost 2, with 17 bases in between. Germline V gene lookup returns CDR1 MNHEY and CDR2 SMNVEV (reference sequence). The CDR3 sequence is 16 residues long. Sequenced material: peripheral blood, taken in a trial of Ad26.COV2.S vaccine versus placebo. This chain links TRBV27 with TRBJ2-3, with D unresolved. This receptor was identified in a person between 18 and 60 years old who received the Ad26.COV2.S COVID-19 vaccine or a placebo. CDR3 sequence reads: CASSPTRSYYTDTQYF. For the CDR3, the DNA is TGTGCCAGCAGTCCCACTCGGTCCTATTACACAGATACGCAGTATTTT.